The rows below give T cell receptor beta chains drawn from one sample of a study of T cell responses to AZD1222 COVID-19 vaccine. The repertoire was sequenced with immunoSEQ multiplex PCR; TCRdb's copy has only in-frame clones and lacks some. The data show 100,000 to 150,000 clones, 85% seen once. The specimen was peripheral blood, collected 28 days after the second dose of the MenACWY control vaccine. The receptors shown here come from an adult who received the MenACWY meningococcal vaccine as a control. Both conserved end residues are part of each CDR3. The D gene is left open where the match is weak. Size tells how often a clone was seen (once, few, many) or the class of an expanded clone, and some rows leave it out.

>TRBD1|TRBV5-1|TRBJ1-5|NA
TGCGCCAGCAGCCCTGGAGGACAGGGCGAGCAGCCCCAGCATTTT
CASSPGGQGEQPQHF
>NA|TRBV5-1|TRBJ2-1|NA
TGCGCCAGCAGCACCTTACAAGGCAATGAGCAGTTCTTC
CASSTLQGNEQFF
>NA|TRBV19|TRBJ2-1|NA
TGTGCCAGTAGTATTGGCAGGGGGGTCAATGAGCAGTTCTTC
CASSIGRGVNEQFF
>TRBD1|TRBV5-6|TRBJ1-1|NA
TGTGCCAGCAGCTTCGACAGGGGTTCCACTGAAGCTTTCTTT
CASSFDRGSTEAFF
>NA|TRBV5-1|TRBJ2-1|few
TGCGCCAGCAGCACGGAGGGGCGGGACTGGGATGAGCAGTTCTTC
CASSTEGRDWDEQFF
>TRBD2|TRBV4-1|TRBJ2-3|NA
TGCGCCAGCAGCCAAAGGTCGGCGGGAGGGACGTCAGATACGCAGTATTTT
CASSQRSAGGTSDTQYF
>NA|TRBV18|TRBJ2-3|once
TGTGCCAGCTCACCACCGAGCGCAGATACGCAGTATTTT
CASSPPSADTQYF
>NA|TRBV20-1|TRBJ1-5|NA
TGCAGTGCCAGTGCCAGGGGCGACGGCAAGGGCCTTAGCAATCAGCCCCAGCATTTT
CSASARGDGKGLSNQPQHF
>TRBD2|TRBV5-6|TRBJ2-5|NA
TGTGCCAGCCTACTAGCGGGGGTGGAGACCCAGTACTTC
CASLLAGVETQYF
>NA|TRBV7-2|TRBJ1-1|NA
TGTGCCAGCAGCCCATCCAGACTCCTGAACACTGAAGCTTTCTTT
CASSPSRLLNTEAFF
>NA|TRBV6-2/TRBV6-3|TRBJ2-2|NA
TGTGCCAGCAGTTACTGGCACCCCACCGGGGAGCTGTTTTTT
CASSYWHPTGELFF
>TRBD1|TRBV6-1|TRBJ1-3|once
TGTGCCAGCAGTGAATGGGGTATGGGGACAGGGTCATCCTCTGGAAACACCATATATTTT
CASSEWGMGTGSSSGNTIYF
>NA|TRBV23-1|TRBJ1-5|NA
TGCGCCAGCAGTCAACGGGGGGCAGGCAATCAGCCCCAGCATTTT
CASSQRGAGNQPQHF
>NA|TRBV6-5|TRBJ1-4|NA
TGTGCCAGCAGTTCCCAGAAAATCCGGGAATACAAACTGTTTTTT
CASSSQKIREYKLFF
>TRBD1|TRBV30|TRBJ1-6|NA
TGTGCCTGGAGTACGCCGGGACAGGTCTCTCACTTT
CAWSTPGQVSHF